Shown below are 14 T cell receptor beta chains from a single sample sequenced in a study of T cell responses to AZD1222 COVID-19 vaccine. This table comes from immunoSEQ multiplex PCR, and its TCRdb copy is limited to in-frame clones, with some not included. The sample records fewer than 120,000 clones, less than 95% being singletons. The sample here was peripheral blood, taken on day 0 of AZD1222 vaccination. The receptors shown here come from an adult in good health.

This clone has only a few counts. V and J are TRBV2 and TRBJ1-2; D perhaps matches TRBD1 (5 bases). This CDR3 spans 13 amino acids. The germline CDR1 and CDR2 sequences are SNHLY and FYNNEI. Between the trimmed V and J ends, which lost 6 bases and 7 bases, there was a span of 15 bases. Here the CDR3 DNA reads TGTGCCAGCAGGGGTGGGGGAGTAAGTGGCTACACCTTC. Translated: CASRGGGVSGYTF. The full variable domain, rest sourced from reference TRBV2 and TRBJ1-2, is EPEVTQTPSHQVTQMGQEVILRCVPISNHLYFYWYRQILGQKVEFLVSFYNNEISEKSEIFDDQFSVERPDGSNFTLKIRSTKLEDSAMYFCASRGGGVSGYTFGSGTRLTVV.

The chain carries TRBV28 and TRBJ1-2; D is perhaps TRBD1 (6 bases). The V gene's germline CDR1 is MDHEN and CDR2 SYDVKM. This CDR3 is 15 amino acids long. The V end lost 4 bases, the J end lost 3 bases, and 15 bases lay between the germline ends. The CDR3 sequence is CASSSYGTLHYGYTF. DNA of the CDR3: TGTGCCAGCAGTTCCTATGGGACACTACACTATGGCTACACCTTC.

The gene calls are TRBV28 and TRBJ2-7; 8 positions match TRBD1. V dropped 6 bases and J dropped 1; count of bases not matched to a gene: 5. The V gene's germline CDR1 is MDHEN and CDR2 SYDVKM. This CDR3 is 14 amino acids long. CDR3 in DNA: TGTGCCAGCAGCCTGGACAGGGTATCCTACGAGCAGTACTTC. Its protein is CASSLDRVSYEQYF.

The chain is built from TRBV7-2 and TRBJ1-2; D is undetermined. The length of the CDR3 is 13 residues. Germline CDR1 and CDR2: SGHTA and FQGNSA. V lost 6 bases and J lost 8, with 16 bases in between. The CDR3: CASSRPELKGYTF. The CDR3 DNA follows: TGTGCCAGCAGTCGTCCTGAATTGAAGGGCTACACCTTC.

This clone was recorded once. The CDR3 coding sequence is TGTGCCAGCAGTTCCGGAACCACAGGCTATGGCTACACCTTC. It translates to CASSSGTTGYGYTF. The chain is built from TRBV27 and TRBJ1-2; TRBD1 is a possible D gene (5 bases). CDR1 MNHEY and CDR2 SMNVEV come from the germline V gene (reference sequence). The CDR3 consists of 14 residues. V was cut by 4 bases and J by 4 bases, with 13 bases left in between.

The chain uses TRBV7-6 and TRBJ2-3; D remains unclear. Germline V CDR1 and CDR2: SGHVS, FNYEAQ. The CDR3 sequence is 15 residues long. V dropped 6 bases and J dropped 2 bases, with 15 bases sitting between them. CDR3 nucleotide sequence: TGTGCCAGCAGGCAAGGAAGATCCTACACAGATACGCAGTATTTT. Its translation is CASRQGRSYTDTQYF.

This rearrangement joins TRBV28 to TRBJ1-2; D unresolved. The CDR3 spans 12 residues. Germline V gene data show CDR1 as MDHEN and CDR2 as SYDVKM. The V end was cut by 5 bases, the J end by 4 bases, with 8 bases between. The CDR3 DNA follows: TGTGCCAGCAGTGGTCTCAGCTATGGCTACACCTTC. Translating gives CASSGLSYGYTF.

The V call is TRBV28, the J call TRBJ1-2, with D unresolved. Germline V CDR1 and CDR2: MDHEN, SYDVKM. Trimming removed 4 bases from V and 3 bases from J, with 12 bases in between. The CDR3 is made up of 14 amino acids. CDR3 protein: CASSSARAYYGYTF. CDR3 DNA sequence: TGTGCCAGCAGTTCAGCGAGGGCTTACTATGGCTACACCTTC.

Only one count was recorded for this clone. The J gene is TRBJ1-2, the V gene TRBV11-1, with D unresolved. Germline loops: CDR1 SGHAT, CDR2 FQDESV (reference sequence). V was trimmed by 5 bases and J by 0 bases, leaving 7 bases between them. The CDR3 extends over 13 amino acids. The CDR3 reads CASSLQTNYGYTF. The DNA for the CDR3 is TGTGCCAGCAGCCTTCAGACTAACTATGGCTACACCTTC. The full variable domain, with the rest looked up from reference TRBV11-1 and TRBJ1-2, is EAEVAQSPRYKITEKSQAVAFWCDPISGHATLYWYRQILGQGPELLVQFQDESVVDDSQLPKDRFSAERLKGVDSTLKIQPAELGDSAMYLCASSLQTNYGYTFGSGTRLTVV.

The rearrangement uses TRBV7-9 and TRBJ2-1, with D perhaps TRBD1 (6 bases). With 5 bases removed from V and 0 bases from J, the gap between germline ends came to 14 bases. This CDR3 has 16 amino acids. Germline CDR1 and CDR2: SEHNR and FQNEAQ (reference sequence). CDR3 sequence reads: CASSAHRESSYNEQFF. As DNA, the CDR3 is TGTGCCAGCAGCGCCCACAGGGAGAGCTCCTACAATGAGCAGTTCTTC. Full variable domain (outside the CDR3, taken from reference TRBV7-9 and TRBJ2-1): DTGVSQNPRHKITKRGQNVTFRCDPISEHNRLYWYRQTLGQGPEFLTYFQNEAQLEKSRLLSDRFSAERPKGSFSTLEIQRTEQGDSAMYLCASSAHRESSYNEQFFGPGTRLTVL.

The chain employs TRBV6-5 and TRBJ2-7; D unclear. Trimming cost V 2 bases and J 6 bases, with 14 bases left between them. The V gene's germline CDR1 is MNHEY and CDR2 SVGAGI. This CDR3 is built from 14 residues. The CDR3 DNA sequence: TGTGCCAGCAGTTACCTGGCCGTTGGTTCCGAGCAGTACTTC. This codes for CASSYLAVGSEQYF.

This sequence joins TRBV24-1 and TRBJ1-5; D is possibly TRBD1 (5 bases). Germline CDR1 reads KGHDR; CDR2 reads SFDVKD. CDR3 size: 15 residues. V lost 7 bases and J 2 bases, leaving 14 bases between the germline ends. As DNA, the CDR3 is TGTGCCACCAGCGAGCAGGGAGAGGGCAATCAGCCCCAGCATTTT. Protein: CATSEQGEGNQPQHF.

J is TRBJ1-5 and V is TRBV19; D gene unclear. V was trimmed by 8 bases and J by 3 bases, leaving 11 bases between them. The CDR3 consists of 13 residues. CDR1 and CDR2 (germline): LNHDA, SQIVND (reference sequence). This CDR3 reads CASRSGNNQPQHF. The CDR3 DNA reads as TGTGCCAGTCGTTCGGGTAACAATCAGCCCCAGCATTTT.

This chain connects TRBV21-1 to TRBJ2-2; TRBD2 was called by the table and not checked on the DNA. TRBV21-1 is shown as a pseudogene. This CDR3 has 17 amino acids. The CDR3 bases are TGTGCCAGCAGCCACAAGTTAGACCCTCGGGGCACCGGGGAGCTGTTTTTT. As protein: CASSHKLDPRGTGELFF.